One sample yielded the 3 T cell receptor beta chains listed below, sequenced in a study of identical twins. TCRdb reprocessed the 5' RACE reads with MiXCR, giving one entry per CDR3 protein. This sample has around 220,000 distinct CDR3 sequences, with approximately 10% found just once. Source material: memory T cells sorted from blood. These receptor sequences come from a middle-aged man in good health.

This clonotype showed up just a few times. This chain connects TRBV5-1 to TRBJ1-3; a weak D match, TRBD1 (5 bases). With 4 bases removed from V and 4 bases from J, the gap between germline ends came to 18 bases. The CDR3 consists of 16 residues. CDR1 and CDR2 from the germline V gene are SGHRS and YFSETQ. In DNA, the CDR3 is TGCGCCAGCAGCCTCGGGACCCTCGCTGGGGGAAACACCATATATTTT. Protein: CASSLGTLAGGNTIYF. Drawing the rest from reference TRBV5-1 and TRBJ1-3, the complete variable domain is KAGVTQTPRYLIKTRGQQVTLSCSPISGHRSVSWYQQTPGQGLQFLFEYFSETQRNKGNFPGRFSGRQFSNSRSEMNVSTLELGDSALYLCASSLGTLAGGNTIYFGEGSWLTVV.

The chain recombines TRBV18 with TRBJ2-1; 8 positions match TRBD1. This CDR3 is 16 amino acids long. CDR1 KGHSH and CDR2 LQKENI come from the germline V gene. The J segment lost 7 bases and the V segment lost 0 bases, leaving 8 bases of the junction unmatched. The CDR3 DNA sequence: TGTGCCAGCTCACCACCGATTGGTCAGGGGGCGAATGAGCAGTTCTTC. The encoded protein is CASSPPIGQGANEQFF.

V gene TRBV3-1 combines with J gene TRBJ1-4; TRBD1 aligns across 9 bases. Germline V gene lookup returns CDR1 LGHDT and CDR2 YNNKEL (reference sequence). V was pared by 7 bases and J by 8 bases, with 8 bases of the junction left unmatched. The CDR3 sequence is 14 residues long. The CDR3 sequence is CASTSWDREEKLFF. CDR3 nucleotide sequence: TGTGCCAGCACCTCCTGGGACAGGGAGGAAAAACTGTTTTTT.